A selection of T cell receptor beta chains follows, all from one sample in a study of blood T cell repertoires in COVID-19. Assay: immunoSEQ multiplex PCR; the TCRdb copy retains only in-frame clones and omits some. Of more than 400,000 clones listed, approximately 90% are singletons. Sequencing input: PBMCs or T cells enriched from blood (not recorded which). The receptors were gathered from a woman between 18 and 29 years old who had recovered from COVID-19. Each CDR3 is given with its conserved first and last residue. The order of the fields is clone size, D gene, V gene, J gene, CDR3 DNA, CDR3 protein. The D gene is left open where the match is weak. The listing skips clone size in some rows; elsewhere it reads once, few, many or a size class.

>NA|TRBD1|TRBV18|TRBJ1-6
TGTGCCAGCTCACCCGACAGGGGGAATTCACCCCTCCACTTT
CASSPDRGNSPLHF
>NA|NA|TRBV7-8|TRBJ2-1
TGTGCCAGCAGCCTTACTACAGGGCGATGGGAGCAGTTCTTC
CASSLTTGRWEQFF
>NA|TRBD1|TRBV6-5|TRBJ2-2
TGTGCCAGCAGTTACGAATCAGGGGGCGGGACCGGGGAGCTGTTTTTT
CASSYESGGGTGELFF
>NA|TRBD1|TRBV28|TRBJ1-2
TGTGCCAGCAGTCCGCAAGGGACAGCCAACTATGGCTACACCTTC
CASSPQGTANYGYTF
>NA|TRBD2|TRBV7-2|TRBJ2-1
TGTGCCAGCAGCTTTTTGCTAGCGGGGGGCAATGAGCAGTTCTTC
CASSFLLAGGNEQFF
>NA|TRBD1|TRBV2|TRBJ1-2
TGTGCCAGCAGTGGCCCACAGGGGTACTATGGCTACACCTTC
CASSGPQGYYGYTF
>NA|NA|TRBV15|TRBJ2-3
TGTGCCACCAGCAGAGATTACCAGAGCACAGATACGCAGTATTTT
CATSRDYQSTDTQYF
>NA|TRBD1|TRBV7-9|TRBJ1-2
TGTGCCAGCAGCTACCTGGGACAGGGTCAGGGCTACACCTTC
CASSYLGQGQGYTF
>NA|NA|TRBV28|TRBJ1-1
TGTGCCAGCAGTCCCCCGGACAGAATGAACACTGAAGCTTTCTTT
CASSPPDRMNTEAFF
>NA|NA|TRBV7-9|TRBJ1-2
TGTGCCAGCAGCCCGCTTAGGGGTCAGAGGTCCGGCTACACCTTC
CASSPLRGQRSGYTF
>NA|NA|TRBV6-1|TRBJ1-1
TGTGCCAGCAGTCCCCAGGGGCCCACTGAAGCTTTCTTT
CASSPQGPTEAFF
>NA|TRBD1|TRBV27|TRBJ1-2
TGTGCCAGCAGACTCCAGACAGGGCCCTATGGCTACACCTTC
CASRLQTGPYGYTF
>NA|NA|TRBV9|TRBJ1-6
TGTGCCAGCAGCGTAGCCCCGCCGGGACACTTCGATAATTCACCCCTCCACTTT
CASSVAPPGHFDNSPLHF
>NA|TRBD1|TRBV11-2|TRBJ2-2
TGTGCCAGCAGCTTCCCCGGACAGGGGGTACAGGGGGAGCTGTTTTTT
CASSFPGQGVQGELFF
>NA|NA|TRBV3-1/TRBV3-2|TRBJ2-7
TGTGCCAGCAGCCAAGATCTTCTAGCCTACGAGCAGTACTTC
CASSQDLLAYEQYF
>once|NA|TRBV7-2|TRBJ1-6
TGTGCCAGCAGCTTACTACTTTCATCACCCCTCCACTTT
CASSLLLSSPLHF
>NA|TRBD1|TRBV19|TRBJ2-2
TGTGCCAGTAGTTTCGGCCTCGGACAGGGGAACACCGGGGAGCTGTTTTTT
CASSFGLGQGNTGELFF
>NA|NA|TRBV5-4|TRBJ1-6
TGTGCCAGCAGCCGAGACGCCGGGGATTCACCCCTCCACTTT
CASSRDAGDSPLHF
>NA|NA|TRBV12-2|TRBJ1-1
TGTGCAAGTCGCTACAGCCAAAAAAGCAAACTTGAAGCTTTCTTT
CASRYSQKSKLEAFF
>NA|NA|TRBV7-9|TRBJ2-2
TGTGCCAGCAGCTTGGGGGGTAGGAACACCGGGGAGCTGTTTTTT
CASSLGGRNTGELFF
>NA|NA|TRBV5-1|TRBJ2-3
TGCGCCAGCAGCTTATCACTAGCCACGCAGGATACGCAGTATTTT
CASSLSLATQDTQYF
>NA|NA|TRBV5-6|TRBJ1-3
TGTGCCAGCAGCTTCGGGGATAGGAGTTCTGGAAACACCATATATTTT
CASSFGDRSSGNTIYF
>NA|NA|TRBV16|TRBJ1-1
TGTGCCAGCAGTAGTTGGAGGCTCAACACTGAAGCTTTCTTT
CASSSWRLNTEAFF
>NA|TRBD1|TRBV15|TRBJ1-2
TGTGCCACCAGCAGTCCAAGGGGGCAAGGCTACACCTTC
CATSSPRGQGYTF
>NA|NA|TRBV10-2|TRBJ2-7
TGCGCCAGCACTGCCCTCGGGGGCTACGAGCAGTACTTC
CASTALGGYEQYF
>NA|NA|TRBV5-1|TRBJ2-2
TGCGCCAGCAGTACGACTCCAGACAGAGACACCGGGGAGCTGTTTTTT
CASSTTPDRDTGELFF
>NA|TRBD1|TRBV11-2|TRBJ2-2
TGTGCCAGCAGCTTAGAGAGAGGGGGCCGGGAGCTGTTTTTT
CASSLERGGRELFF
>NA|NA|TRBV5-1|TRBJ1-4
TGCGCCAGCAGCTTGGGGGACACAACTAATGAAAAACTGTTTTTT
CASSLGDTTNEKLFF
>NA|NA|TRBV5-1|TRBJ2-7
TGCGCCAGCAGCATAGGGGTTTCCTACGAGCAGTACTTC
CASSIGVSYEQYF
>NA|TRBD1|TRBV27|TRBJ1-2
TGTGCCAGCAGTCCCACAGGGGGCATCTATGGCTACACCTTC
CASSPTGGIYGYTF